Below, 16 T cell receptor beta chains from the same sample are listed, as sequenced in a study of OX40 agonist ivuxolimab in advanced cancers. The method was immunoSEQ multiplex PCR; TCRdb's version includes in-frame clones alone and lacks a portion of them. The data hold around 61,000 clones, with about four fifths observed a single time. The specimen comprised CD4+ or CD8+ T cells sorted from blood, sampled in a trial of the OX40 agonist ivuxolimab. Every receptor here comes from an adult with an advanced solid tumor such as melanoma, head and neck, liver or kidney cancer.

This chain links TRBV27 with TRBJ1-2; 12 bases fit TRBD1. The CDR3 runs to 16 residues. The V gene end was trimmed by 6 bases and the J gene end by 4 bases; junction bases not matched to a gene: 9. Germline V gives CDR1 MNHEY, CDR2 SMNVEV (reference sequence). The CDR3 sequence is CASSREGTGGFYGYTF. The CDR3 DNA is TGTGCCAGCAGCCGGGAAGGGACAGGGGGCTTCTATGGCTACACCTTC.

The CDR3 DNA reads TGTGCCAGCAGCCCCTCCGGGACAGCGAATTCACCCCTCCACTTT. It yields the protein CASSPSGTANSPLHF. This chain connects TRBV9 to TRBJ1-6; 7 bases align to TRBD1. CDR1 and CDR2 from the germline V gene are SGDLS and YYNGEE. The CDR3 has 15 residues. V shed 4 bases, J shed 7 bases, and the junction held 8 bases outside the gene matches.

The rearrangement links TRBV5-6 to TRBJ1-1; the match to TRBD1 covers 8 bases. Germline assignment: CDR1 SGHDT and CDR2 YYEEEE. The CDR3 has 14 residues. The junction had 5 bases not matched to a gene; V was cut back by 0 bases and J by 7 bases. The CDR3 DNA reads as TGTGCCAGCAGCTTGGACGCAGGGGGCAATGAAGCTTTCTTT. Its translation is CASSLDAGGNEAFF.

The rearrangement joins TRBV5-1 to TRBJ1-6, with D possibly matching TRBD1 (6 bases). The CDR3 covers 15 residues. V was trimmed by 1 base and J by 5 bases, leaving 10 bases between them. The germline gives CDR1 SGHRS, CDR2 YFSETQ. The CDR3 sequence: CASSLNRADNSPLHF. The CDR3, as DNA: TGCGCCAGCAGCTTGAACAGGGCAGATAATTCACCCCTCCACTTT.

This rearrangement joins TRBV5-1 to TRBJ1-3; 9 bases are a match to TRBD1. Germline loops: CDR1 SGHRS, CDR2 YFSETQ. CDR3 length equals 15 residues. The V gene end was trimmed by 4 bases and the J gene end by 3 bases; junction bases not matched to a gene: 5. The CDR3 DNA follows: TGCGCCAGCAGCCCCTGGGACAGGGATGGAAACACCATATATTTT. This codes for CASSPWDRDGNTIYF. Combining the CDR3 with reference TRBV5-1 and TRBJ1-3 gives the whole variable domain KAGVTQTPRYLIKTRGQQVTLSCSPISGHRSVSWYQQTPGQGLQFLFEYFSETQRNKGNFPGRFSGRQFSNSRSEMNVSTLELGDSALYLCASSPWDRDGNTIYFGEGSWLTVV.

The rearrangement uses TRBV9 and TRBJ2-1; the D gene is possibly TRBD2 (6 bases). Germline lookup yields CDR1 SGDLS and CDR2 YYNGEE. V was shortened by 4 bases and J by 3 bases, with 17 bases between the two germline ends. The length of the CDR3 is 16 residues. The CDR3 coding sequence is TGTGCCAGCAGCCCAGCCGGCGGGGAGCTCTACAATGAGCAGTTCTTC. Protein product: CASSPAGGELYNEQFF.

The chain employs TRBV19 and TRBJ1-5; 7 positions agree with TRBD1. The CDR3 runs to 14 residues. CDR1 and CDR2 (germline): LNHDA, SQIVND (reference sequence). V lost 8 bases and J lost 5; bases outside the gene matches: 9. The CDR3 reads CASGENRGDQPQHF. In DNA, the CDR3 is TGTGCCAGTGGGGAGAACAGGGGAGATCAGCCCCAGCATTTT. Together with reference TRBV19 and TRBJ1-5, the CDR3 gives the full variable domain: DGGITQSPKYLFRKEGQNVTLSCEQNLNHDAMYWYRQDPGQGLRLIYYSQIVNDFQKGDIAEGYSVSREKKESFPLTVTSAQKNPTAFYLCASGENRGDQPQHFGDGTRLSIL.

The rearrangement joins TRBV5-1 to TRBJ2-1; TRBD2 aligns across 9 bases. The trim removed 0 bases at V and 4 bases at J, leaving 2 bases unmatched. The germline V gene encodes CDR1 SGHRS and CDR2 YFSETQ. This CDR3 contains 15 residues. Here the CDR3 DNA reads TGCGCCAGCAGCTTGGATAGCGGGGGATACAATGAGCAGTTCTTC. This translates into CASSLDSGGYNEQFF.

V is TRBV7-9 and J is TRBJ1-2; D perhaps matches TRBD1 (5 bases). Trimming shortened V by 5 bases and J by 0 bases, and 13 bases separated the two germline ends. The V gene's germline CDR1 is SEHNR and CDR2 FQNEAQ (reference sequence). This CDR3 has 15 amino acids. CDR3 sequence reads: CASSIRDPANYGYTF. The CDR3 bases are TGTGCCAGCAGCATCCGGGACCCAGCTAACTATGGCTACACCTTC.

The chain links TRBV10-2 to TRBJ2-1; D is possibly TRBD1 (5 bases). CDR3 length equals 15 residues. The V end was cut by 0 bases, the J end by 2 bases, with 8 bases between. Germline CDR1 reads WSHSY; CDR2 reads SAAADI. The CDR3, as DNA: TGCGCCAGCAGTGAGTCGAGCAGGGCCTACAATGAGCAGTTCTTC. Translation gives CASSESSRAYNEQFF.

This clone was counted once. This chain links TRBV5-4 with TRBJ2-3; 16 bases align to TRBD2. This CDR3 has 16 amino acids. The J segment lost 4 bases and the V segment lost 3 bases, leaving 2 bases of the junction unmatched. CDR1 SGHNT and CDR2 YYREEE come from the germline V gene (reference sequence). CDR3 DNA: TGTGCCAGCAGCTCGGGACTAGCGGGAGGGGCAGATACGCAGTATTTT. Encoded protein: CASSSGLAGGADTQYF.

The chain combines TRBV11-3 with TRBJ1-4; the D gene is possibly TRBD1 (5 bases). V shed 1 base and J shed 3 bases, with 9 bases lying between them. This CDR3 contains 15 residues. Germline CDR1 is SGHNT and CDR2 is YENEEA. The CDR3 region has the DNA TGTGCCAGCAGCTTAGGACAGAGCGCTAATGAAAAACTGTTTTTT. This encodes CASSLGQSANEKLFF.

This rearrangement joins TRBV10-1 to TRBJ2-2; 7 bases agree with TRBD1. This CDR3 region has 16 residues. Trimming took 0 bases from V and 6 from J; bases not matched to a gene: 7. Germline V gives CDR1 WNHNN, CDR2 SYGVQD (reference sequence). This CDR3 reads CASSESRDSKSGELFF. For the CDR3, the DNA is TGCGCCAGCAGTGAGTCCCGGGACAGTAAATCCGGGGAGCTGTTTTTT.

DNA for the CDR3: TGCGCCAGCAGAACGACAGGGGGACCATTCCAAGAGACCCAGTACTTC. It specifies CASRTTGGPFQETQYF. The genes are TRBV4-1 and TRBJ2-5; TRBD1 aligns across 9 bases. With V trimmed by 6 bases and J by 1 base, 9 bases remained unmatched. CDR1 MGHRA and CDR2 YSYEKL come from the germline V gene. This CDR3 has 16 amino acids.

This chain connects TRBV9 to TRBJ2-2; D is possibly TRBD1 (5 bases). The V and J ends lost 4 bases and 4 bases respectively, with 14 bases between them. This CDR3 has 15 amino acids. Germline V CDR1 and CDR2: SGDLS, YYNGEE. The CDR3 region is CASSPLSGFTGELFF. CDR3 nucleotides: TGTGCCAGCAGCCCCCTCTCAGGGTTCACCGGGGAGCTGTTTTTT.

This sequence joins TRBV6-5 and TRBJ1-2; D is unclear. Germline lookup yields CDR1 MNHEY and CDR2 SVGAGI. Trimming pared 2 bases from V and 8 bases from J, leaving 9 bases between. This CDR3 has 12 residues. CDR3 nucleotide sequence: TGTGCCAGCAGTTACACCGGGAACGGCTACACCTTC. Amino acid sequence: CASSYTGNGYTF.